This entry lists 15 T cell receptor beta chains sequenced from one sample in a study of T cell responses to AZD1222 COVID-19 vaccine. Profiling relied on immunoSEQ multiplex PCR, and the TCRdb table lists in-frame clones only, not all of them. The table lists about 150,000 clones, more than 85% of them singletons. The material sequenced was peripheral blood, taken after recovery from COVID-19. The receptor set was obtained from an adult who had recovered from COVID-19.

This clone was counted between two and nine times. The chain combines TRBV7-9 with TRBJ1-2; 8 bases are a match to TRBD1. The CDR3 totals 13 residues. With 6 bases clipped from V and 4 bases from J, the junction kept 4 bases outside the gene matches. The V gene's germline CDR1 is SEHNR and CDR2 FQNEAQ (reference sequence). In nucleotides, the CDR3 is TGTGCCAGCAGTCTCGGACAGGGCTATGGCTACACCTTC. Protein: CASSLGQGYGYTF.

The chain joins TRBV11-3 to TRBJ2-7; D uncertain. This CDR3 region has 14 residues. V gave up 1 base and J gave up 3 bases, with 10 bases separating them. Germline V lookup: CDR1 SGHNT, CDR2 YENEEA. CDR3 sequence reads: CASSLGASVYEQYF. The CDR3 DNA is TGTGCCAGCAGCTTAGGGGCATCGGTCTACGAGCAGTACTTC.

The chain links TRBV5-4 to TRBJ1-6; 10 positions match TRBD1. CDR1 is SGHNT and CDR2 is YYREEE in the germline V gene (reference sequence). J gave up 9 bases and V 4 bases, and 7 bases lay outside the gene matches. CDR3 length: 15 residues. CDR3 DNA: TGTGCCAGCAGCGCGGGGACAGGGGACCTTTCACCCCTCCACTTT. It encodes CASSAGTGDLSPLHF.

In DNA form, the CDR3 reads TGTGCCAGCTCCTACGTAGGGGGGACCAAAAACATTCAGTACTTC. Translated, it gives CASSYVGGTKNIQYF. The V call is TRBV6-5, the J call TRBJ2-4, with D possibly being TRBD1 or TRBD2 (6 bases each). With 8 bases removed from V and 2 bases from J, the gap between germline ends came to 16 bases. CDR1 is MNHEY, CDR2 SVGAGI, per germline. The CDR3 loop spans 15 amino acids.

The chain uses TRBV7-3 and TRBJ2-5; 10 positions match TRBD2. V shed 5 bases, J shed 5 bases, and the junction held 8 bases outside the gene matches. Germline CDR1 reads SGHTA; CDR2 reads FQGTGA. The CDR3 is 15 amino acids. The CDR3 DNA reads TGTGCCAGCAGCCTTCACCCGACTAGCGGGGAGACCCAGTACTTC. Encoded protein: CASSLHPTSGETQYF.

The chain carries TRBV6-2 or TRBV6-3 and TRBJ1-1; D not certain. The ends were cut back, 6 bases at V and 4 bases at J, with 6 bases in the middle. Germline V gene lookup returns CDR1 MNHEY and CDR2 SVGEGT. The length of the CDR3 is 11 residues. CDR3 sequence reads: CASSLGTEAFF. The DNA for the CDR3 is TGTGCCAGCAGCTTGGGCACTGAAGCTTTCTTT.

The chain uses TRBV19 and TRBJ2-1, with 7 bases lining up with TRBD2. This CDR3 has 14 residues. Germline lookup yields CDR1 LNHDA and CDR2 SQIVND (reference sequence). V gave up 10 bases and J gave up 0 bases; unmatched junction bases: 6. The CDR3 loop is CATTSVSSYNEQFF. CDR3 bases: TGTGCCACTACTAGCGTGAGCTCCTACAATGAGCAGTTCTTC.

This clone was picked up one time. The J gene is TRBJ2-7, the V gene TRBV9, with 9 bases fitting TRBD2. V dropped 3 bases and J dropped 1; count of bases not matched to a gene: 5. Looked up from germline, CDR1 is SGDLS and CDR2 is YYNGEE. This CDR3 contains 15 residues. The CDR3 sequence is CASSEAGGGSYEQYF. The CDR3 DNA reads TGTGCCAGCAGCGAAGCGGGAGGAGGGTCCTACGAGCAGTACTTC.

The chain joins TRBV14 to TRBJ1-1; a weak D match, TRBD1 (5 bases). V dropped 1 base and J dropped 5 bases, with 14 bases sitting between them. CDR1 SGHDN and CDR2 FVKESK come from the germline V gene. The CDR3 runs 15 residues. The CDR3 is CASSQVWGLMTEAFF. In DNA form, the CDR3 reads TGTGCCAGCAGCCAAGTGTGGGGCCTAATGACTGAAGCTTTCTTT.

This sequence joins TRBV28 and TRBJ1-2, with D possibly matching TRBD1 (5 bases). The germline V gene has CDR1 MDHEN and CDR2 SYDVKM. Deletions cut 6 bases from V and 4 bases from J, with 12 bases between. The CDR3 has 13 residues. The CDR3 region has the DNA TGTGCCAGCAGCCCAGGGCGGGGCTATGGCTACACCTTC. Translation gives CASSPGRGYGYTF.

The chain uses TRBV7-8 and TRBJ2-1, with D possibly matching TRBD2 (5 bases). With 5 bases removed from V and 7 bases from J, the gap between germline ends came to 9 bases. The CDR3 loop spans 12 amino acids. CDR1 is SGHVS and CDR2 is FQNEAQ in the germline V gene. The CDR3 DNA sequence: TGTGCCAGCAGCCATCCGGGGAATGAGCAGTTCTTC. Translating gives CASSHPGNEQFF.

The chain joins TRBV7-3 to TRBJ2-1, with D unclear. Germline loops: CDR1 SGHTA, CDR2 FQGTGA. This CDR3 region has 13 residues. Between the trimmed V and J ends, which lost 5 bases and 10 bases, there was a span of 15 bases. The CDR3 sequence is CASSRSAPEEQFF. CDR3 nucleotides: TGTGCCAGCAGCCGATCCGCGCCAGAAGAGCAGTTCTTC.

This clone has a handful of counts. The chain carries TRBV18 and TRBJ2-5; 7 nucleotides match TRBD2. Trimming at V came to 3 bases and at J to 5 bases, leaving 3 bases not matched to a gene. Looked up from germline, CDR1 is KGHSH and CDR2 is LQKENI. The CDR3 runs 13 residues. The CDR3 coding sequence is TGTGCCAGCTCACCGATCGGGGGGGAGACCCAGTACTTC. Translation: CASSPIGGETQYF.

V usage is TRBV7-2 and J usage is TRBJ1-2, with D perhaps TRBD1 (6 bases). This CDR3 comprises 13 residues. Germline V gene sequence: CDR1 SGHTA, CDR2 FQGNSA. Trimming took 4 bases from V and 4 from J, leaving 10 bases between them. The CDR3 nucleotides are TGTGCCAGCAGCTCACAGGGTAGCTATGGCTACACCTTC. Translating it yields CASSSQGSYGYTF.

The CDR3 nucleotides read TGTGCCAGCAGCCAAGATGGTTTTCAGCCCCAGCATTTT. Translation gives CASSQDGFQPQHF. V and J are TRBV4-2 and TRBJ1-5; D not resolved. This CDR3 has 13 residues. V lost 0 bases, J lost 6 bases, and 6 bases lay in between. Per the germline V gene, CDR1 is LGHNA and CDR2 is YNFKEQ.